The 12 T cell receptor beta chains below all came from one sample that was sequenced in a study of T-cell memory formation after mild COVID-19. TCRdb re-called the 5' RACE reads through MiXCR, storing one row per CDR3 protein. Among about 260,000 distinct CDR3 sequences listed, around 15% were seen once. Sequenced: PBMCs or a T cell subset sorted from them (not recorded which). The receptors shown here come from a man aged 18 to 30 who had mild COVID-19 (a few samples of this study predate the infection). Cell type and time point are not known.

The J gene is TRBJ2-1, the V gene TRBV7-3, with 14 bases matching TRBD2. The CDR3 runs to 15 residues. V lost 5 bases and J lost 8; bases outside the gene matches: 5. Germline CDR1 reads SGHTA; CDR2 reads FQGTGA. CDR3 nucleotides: TGTGCCAGCAGCCGCGGGACTAGCGGGGGAGATGAGCAGTTCTTC. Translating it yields CASSRGTSGGDEQFF.

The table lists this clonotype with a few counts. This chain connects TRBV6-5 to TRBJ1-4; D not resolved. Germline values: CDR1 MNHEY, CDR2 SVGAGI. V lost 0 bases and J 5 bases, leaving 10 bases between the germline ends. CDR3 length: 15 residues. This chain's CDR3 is CASSYSRVSNEKLFF. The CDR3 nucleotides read TGTGCCAGCAGTTACTCAAGGGTATCAAATGAAAAACTGTTTTTT.

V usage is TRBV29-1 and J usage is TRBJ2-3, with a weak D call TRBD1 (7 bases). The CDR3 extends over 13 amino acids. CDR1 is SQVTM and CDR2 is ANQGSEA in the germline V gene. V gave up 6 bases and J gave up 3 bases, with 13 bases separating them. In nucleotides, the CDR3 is TGCAGCGTCGAGGCAGGGGGGACAGATACGCAGTATTTT. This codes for CSVEAGGTDTQYF.

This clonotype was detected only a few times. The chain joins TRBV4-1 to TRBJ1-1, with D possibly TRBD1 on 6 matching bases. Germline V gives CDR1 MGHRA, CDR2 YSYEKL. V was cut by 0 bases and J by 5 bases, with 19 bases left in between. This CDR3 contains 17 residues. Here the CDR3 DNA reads TGCGCCAGCAGCCAAGATGGGGGCGCGGGGGCTGAGACTGAAGCTTTCTTT. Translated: CASSQDGGAGAETEAFF.

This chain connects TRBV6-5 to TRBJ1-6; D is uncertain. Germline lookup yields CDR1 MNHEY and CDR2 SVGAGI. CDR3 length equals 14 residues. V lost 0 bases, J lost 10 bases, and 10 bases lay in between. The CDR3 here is CASSYSARFSPLHF. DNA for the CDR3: TGTGCCAGCAGTTACTCGGCACGATTCTCACCCCTCCACTTT.

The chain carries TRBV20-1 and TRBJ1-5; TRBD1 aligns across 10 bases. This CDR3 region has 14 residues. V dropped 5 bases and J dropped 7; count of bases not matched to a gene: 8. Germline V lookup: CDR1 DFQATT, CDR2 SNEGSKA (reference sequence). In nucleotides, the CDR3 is TGCAGTGCTGCCCCCGGGACAGGGGAACAGCCCCAGCATTTT. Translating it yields CSAAPGTGEQPQHF.

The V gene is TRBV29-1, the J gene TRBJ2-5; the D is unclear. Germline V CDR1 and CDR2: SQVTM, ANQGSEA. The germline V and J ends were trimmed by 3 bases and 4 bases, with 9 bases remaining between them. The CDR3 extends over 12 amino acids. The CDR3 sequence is CSVDKRTETQYF. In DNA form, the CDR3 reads TGCAGCGTTGATAAGAGGACAGAGACCCAGTACTTC. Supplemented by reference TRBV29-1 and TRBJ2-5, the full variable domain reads SAVISQKPSRDICQRGTSLTIQCQVDSQVTMMFWYRQQPGQSLTLIATANQGSEATYESGFVIDKFPISRPNLTFSTLTVSNMSPEDSSIYLCSVDKRTETQYFGPGTRLLVL.

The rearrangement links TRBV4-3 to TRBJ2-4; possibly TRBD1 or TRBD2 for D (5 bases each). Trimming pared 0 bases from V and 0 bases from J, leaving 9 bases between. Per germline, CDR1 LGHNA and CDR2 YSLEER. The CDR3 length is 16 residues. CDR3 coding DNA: TGCGCCAGCAGCCAAGAAGCAGGGAGAGCCAAAAACATTCAGTACTTC. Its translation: CASSQEAGRAKNIQYF.

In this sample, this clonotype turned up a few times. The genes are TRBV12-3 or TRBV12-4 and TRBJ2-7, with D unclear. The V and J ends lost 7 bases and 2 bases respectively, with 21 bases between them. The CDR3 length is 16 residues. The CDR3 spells CASIHGRERGTYEQYV. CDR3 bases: TGTGCCAGCATCCACGGTCGAGAGAGAGGAACCTACGAGCAGTACGTC.

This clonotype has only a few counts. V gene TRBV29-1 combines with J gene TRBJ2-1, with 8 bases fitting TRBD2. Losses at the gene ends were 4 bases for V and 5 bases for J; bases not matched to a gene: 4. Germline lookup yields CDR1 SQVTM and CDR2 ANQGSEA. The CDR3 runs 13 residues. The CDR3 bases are TGCAGCGTTGCGGGGGGGGGAAACAATGAGCAGTTCTTC. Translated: CSVAGGGNNEQFF.

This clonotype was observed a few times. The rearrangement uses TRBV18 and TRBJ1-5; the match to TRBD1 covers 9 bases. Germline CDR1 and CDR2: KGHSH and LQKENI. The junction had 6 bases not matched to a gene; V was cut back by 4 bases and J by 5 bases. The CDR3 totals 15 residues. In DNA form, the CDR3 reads TGTGCCAGCTCACTAATCACAGGGGGCGATCAGCCCCAGCATTTT. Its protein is CASSLITGGDQPQHF.

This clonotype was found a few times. CDR3 sequence: CASSFSGGASYEQYF. The DNA for the CDR3 is TGCGCCAGCAGCTTCAGCGGGGGGGCCTCCTACGAGCAGTACTTC. This chain uses TRBV5-1 with TRBJ2-7; 10 positions match TRBD2. The J segment lost 0 bases and the V segment lost 2 bases, leaving 2 bases of the junction unmatched. The CDR3 has 15 amino acids. The germline CDR1 and CDR2 sequences are SGHRS and YFSETQ.